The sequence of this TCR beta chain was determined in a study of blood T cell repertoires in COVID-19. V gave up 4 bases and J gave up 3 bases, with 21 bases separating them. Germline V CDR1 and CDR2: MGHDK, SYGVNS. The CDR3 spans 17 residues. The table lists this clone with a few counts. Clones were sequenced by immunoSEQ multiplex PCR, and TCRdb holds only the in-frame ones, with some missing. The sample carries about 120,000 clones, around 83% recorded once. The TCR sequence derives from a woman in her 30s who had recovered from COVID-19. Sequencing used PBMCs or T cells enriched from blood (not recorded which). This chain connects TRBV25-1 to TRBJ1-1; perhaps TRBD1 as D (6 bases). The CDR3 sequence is CASSALGTNGADTEAFF. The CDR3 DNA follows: TGTGCCAGCAGTGCCCTTGGGACAAACGGGGCGGACACTGAAGCTTTCTTT.